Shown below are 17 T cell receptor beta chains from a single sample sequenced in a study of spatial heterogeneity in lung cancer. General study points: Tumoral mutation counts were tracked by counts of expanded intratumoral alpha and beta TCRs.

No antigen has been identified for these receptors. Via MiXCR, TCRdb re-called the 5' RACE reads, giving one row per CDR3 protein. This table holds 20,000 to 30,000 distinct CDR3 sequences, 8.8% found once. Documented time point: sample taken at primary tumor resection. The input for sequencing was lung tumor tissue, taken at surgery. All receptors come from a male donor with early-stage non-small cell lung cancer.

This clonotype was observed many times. CDR3 sequence reads: CASSLAGGVSYEQYF. CDR3 in DNA: TGTGCCAGCAGTTTAGCGGGGGGCGTTTCCTACGAGCAGTACTTC. V and J are TRBV6-1 and TRBJ2-7, with 10 bases lining up with TRBD2. J gave up 1 base and V 5 bases, and 5 bases lay outside the gene matches. CDR1 MNHNS and CDR2 SASEGT come from the germline V gene. The CDR3 extends over 15 amino acids.

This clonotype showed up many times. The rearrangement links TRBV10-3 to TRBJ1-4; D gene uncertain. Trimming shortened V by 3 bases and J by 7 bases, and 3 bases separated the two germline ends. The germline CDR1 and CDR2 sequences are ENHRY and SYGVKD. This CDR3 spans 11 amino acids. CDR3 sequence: CAISDGEKLFF. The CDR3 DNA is TGTGCCATCAGTGATGGTGAAAAACTGTTTTTT.

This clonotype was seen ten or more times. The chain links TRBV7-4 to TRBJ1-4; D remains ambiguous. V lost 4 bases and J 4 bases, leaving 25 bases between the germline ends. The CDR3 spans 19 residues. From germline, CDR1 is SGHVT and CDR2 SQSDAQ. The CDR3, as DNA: TGTGCCAGCAGCTCCTCCTTCAATGTCTCCCTTCAGCATAATGAAAAACTGTTTTTT. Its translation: CASSSSFNVSLQHNEKLFF.

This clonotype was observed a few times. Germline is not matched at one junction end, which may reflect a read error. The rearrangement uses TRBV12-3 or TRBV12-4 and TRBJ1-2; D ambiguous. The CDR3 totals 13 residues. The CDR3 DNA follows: TGTGCCAGCAGTCTCGGGCCAAACTCCAGGCCCCTCTTC. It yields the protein CASSLGPNSRPLF.

CDR3 region: CAISSGQGVYTIYF. CDR3 coding DNA: TGTGCCATCTCCTCGGGACAGGGGGTTTACACCATATATTTT. The rearrangement links TRBV10-3 to TRBJ1-3; 11 positions match TRBD1. The J segment lost 8 bases and the V segment lost 8 bases, leaving 8 bases of the junction unmatched. The CDR3 is 14 residues long. Germline lookup yields CDR1 ENHRY and CDR2 SYGVKD.

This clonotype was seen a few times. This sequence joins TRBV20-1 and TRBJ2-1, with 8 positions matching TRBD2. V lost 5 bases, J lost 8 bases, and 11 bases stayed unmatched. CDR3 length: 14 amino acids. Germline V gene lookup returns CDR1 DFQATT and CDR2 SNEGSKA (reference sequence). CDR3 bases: TGCAGTGCTCACGTATCGGGGACTAGGGATGAGCAGTTCTTC. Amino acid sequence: CSAHVSGTRDEQFF.

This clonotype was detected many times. This chain's CDR3 is CASSVGQASPLHF. CDR3 DNA sequence: TGTGCCAGCAGCGTGGGCCAGGCCTCACCCCTCCACTTT. The rearrangement links TRBV9 to TRBJ1-6, with D unresolved. This CDR3 has 13 amino acids. Trimming removed 2 bases from V and 10 bases from J, with 10 bases in between. From germline, CDR1 is SGDLS and CDR2 YYNGEE.

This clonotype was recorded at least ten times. This CDR3 is CASSLPRSFSDTQYF. CDR3 in DNA: TGTGCCAGCAGTTTACCCCGCTCCTTTTCAGATACGCAGTATTTT. The chain links TRBV28 to TRBJ2-3; D not resolved. The CDR3 is 15 residues long. Germline V gives CDR1 MDHEN, CDR2 SYDVKM. The V gene lost 2 bases and the J gene lost 4 bases, with 13 bases spanning the gap.

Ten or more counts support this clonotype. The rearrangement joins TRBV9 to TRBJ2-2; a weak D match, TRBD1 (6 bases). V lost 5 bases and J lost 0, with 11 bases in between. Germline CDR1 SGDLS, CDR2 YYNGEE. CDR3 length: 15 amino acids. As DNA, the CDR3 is TGTGCCAGCAGGAAGACAGGCTCGAACACCGGGGAGCTGTTTTTT. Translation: CASRKTGSNTGELFF.

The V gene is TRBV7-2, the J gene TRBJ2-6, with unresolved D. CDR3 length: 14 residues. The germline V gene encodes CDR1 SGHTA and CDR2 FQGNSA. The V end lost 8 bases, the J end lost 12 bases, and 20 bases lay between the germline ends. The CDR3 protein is CASGRSAVSTVLTF. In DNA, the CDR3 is TGTGCCAGCGGCCGCTCGGCGGTGTCTACCGTCCTGACTTTC.

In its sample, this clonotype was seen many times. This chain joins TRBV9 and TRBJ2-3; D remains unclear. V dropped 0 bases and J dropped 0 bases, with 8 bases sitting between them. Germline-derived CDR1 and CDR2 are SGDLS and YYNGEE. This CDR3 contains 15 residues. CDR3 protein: CASSVGAGSTDTQYF. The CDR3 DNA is TGTGCCAGCAGCGTAGGGGCAGGAAGCACAGATACGCAGTATTTT. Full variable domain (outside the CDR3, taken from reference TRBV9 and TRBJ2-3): DSGVTQTPKHLITATGQRVTLRCSPRSGDLSVYWYQQSLDQGLQFLIQYYNGEERAKGNILERFSAQQFPDLHSELNLSSLELGDSALYFCASSVGAGSTDTQYFGPGTRLTVL.

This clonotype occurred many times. CDR3 nucleotide sequence: TGTGCCAGCAGTTCCAGGACAGGGGGCGCGATCTATGGCTACACCTTC. Amino acid sequence: CASSSRTGGAIYGYTF. V is TRBV7-2 and J is TRBJ1-2; 11 nucleotides agree with TRBD1. Germline trimming cut 6 bases from V and 4 bases from J; bases unmatched to any gene: 10. This CDR3 is 16 amino acids long. CDR1 and CDR2 (germline): SGHTA, FQGNSA.

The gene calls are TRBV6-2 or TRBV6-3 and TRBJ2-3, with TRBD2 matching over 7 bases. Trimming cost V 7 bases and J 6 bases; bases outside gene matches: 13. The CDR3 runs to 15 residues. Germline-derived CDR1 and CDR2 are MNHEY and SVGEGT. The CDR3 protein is CASTTAGRIRDTQYF. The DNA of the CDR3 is TGTGCCAGCACGACAGCGGGAAGGATCCGGGATACGCAGTATTTT.

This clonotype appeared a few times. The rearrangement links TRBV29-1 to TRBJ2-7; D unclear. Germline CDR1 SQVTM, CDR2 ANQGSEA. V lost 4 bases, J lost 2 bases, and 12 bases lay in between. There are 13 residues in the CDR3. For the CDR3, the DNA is TGCAGCGTTGTCCGTACGGAAACCTACGAGCAGTACTTC. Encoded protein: CSVVRTETYEQYF.

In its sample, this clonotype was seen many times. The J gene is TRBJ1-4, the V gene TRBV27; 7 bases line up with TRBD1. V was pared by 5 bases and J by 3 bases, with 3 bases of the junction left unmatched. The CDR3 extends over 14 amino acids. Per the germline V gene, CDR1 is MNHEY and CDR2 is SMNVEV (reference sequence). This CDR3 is CASSRDRANEKLFF. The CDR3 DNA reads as TGTGCCAGCAGTCGGGACAGAGCTAATGAAAAACTGTTTTTT.

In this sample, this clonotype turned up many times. CDR3 sequence: CASSQGHEKLFF. CDR3 sequence (DNA): TGCGCCAGCAGCCAAGGCCATGAAAAACTGTTTTTT. V and J are TRBV4-3 and TRBJ1-4; D is unresolved. Germline values: CDR1 LGHNA, CDR2 YSLEER. The V end was cut by 1 base, the J end by 6 bases, with 3 bases between. This CDR3 comprises 12 residues.

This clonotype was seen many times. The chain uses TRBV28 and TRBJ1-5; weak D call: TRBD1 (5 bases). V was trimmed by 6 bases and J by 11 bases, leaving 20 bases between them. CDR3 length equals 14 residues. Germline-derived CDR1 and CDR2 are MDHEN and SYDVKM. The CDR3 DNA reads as TGTGCCAGCAGGCCGGACACCCCAATTGGGGCCCAGCATTTT. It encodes CASRPDTPIGAQHF.